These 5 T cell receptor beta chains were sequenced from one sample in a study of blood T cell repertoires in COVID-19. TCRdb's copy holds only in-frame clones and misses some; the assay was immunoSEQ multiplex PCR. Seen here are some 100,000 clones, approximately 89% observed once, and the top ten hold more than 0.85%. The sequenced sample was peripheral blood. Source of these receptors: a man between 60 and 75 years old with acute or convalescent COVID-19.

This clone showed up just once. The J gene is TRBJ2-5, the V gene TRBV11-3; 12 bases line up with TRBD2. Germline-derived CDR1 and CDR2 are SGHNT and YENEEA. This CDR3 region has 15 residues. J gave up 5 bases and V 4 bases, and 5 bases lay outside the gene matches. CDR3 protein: CASSSWLAGGETQYF. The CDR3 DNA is TGTGCCAGCAGCTCCTGGCTAGCGGGAGGGGAGACCCAGTACTTC.

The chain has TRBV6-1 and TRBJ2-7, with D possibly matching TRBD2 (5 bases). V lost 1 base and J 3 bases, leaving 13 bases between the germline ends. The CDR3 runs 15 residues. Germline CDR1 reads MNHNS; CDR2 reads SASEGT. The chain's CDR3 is CASSEGFGSFYEQYF. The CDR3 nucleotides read TGTGCCAGCAGTGAAGGGTTTGGGAGTTTCTACGAGCAGTACTTC.

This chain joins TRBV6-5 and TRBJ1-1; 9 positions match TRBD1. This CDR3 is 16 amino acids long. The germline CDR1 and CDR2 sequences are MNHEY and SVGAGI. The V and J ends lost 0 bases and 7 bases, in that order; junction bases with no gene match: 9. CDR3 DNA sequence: TGTGCCAGCAGTTACTCGGGGACAGGGAAAGCGATTGAAGCTTTCTTT. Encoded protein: CASSYSGTGKAIEAFF.

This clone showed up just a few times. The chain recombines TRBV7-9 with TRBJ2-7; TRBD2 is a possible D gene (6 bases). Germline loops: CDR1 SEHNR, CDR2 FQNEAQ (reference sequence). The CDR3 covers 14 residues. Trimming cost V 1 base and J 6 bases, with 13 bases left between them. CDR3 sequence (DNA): TGTGCCAGCAGCTTAGATGGGGACTCCCCCGAGCAGTACGTC. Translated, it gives CASSLDGDSPEQYV.

The CDR3, as DNA: TGTGCCAGCAGCTCTGGTTGGACAGGGGGCGCCGACAGGAGGGGCTATGGCTACACCTTC. Amino acid sequence: CASSSGWTGGADRRGYGYTF. The chain couples TRBV28 to TRBJ1-2; 11 bases agree with TRBD1. The CDR3 spans 20 residues. Germline CDR1 reads MDHEN; CDR2 reads SYDVKM. V trimming: 6 bases; J trimming: 4 bases; junction bases outside the gene matches: 22.